Sequencing of this TCR beta chain was carried out in a study of cytomegalovirus exposure and HLA in healthy donors. Study conclusions and caveats: Clonal expansion was found to be greater in HLA-associated TCR beta chains than in equally common others in a later analysis.

V trimming: 6 bases; J trimming: 5 bases; junction bases outside the gene matches: 8. This CDR3 contains 14 residues. The germline V gene has CDR1 WSHSY and CDR2 SAAADI. This PCR relied on a set of 60 Vbeta primers and 13 Jbeta primers. Profiled with immunoSEQ multiplex PCR; TCRdb holds only in-frame clones, not every one. The data contain around 130,000 clones, around 80% of them singletons. There are a few counts of this clone. Its antigen is unidentified. This chain uses TRBV10-2 with TRBJ2-7; 9 nucleotides align to TRBD1. Sequencing input: PBMCs. The clonotype was recovered from a man under 40 in good health and CMV-seronegative. CDR3 region: CASSLGTGSNEQYF. The CDR3 DNA follows: TGCGCCAGCAGCCTCGGGACAGGGTCCAACGAGCAGTACTTC.